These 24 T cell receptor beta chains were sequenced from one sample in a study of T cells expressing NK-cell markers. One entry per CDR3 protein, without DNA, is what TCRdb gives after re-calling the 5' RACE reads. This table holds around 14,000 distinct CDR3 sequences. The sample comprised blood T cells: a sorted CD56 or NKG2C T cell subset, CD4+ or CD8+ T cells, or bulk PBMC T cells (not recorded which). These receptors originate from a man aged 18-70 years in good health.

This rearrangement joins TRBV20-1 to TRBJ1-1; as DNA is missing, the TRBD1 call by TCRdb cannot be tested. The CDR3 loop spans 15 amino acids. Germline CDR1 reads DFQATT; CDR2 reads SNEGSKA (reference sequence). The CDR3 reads CSARDQTGGGTEAFF.

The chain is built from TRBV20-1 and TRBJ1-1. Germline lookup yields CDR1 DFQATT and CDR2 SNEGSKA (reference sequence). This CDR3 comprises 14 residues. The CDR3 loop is CSAREGTANTEAFF.

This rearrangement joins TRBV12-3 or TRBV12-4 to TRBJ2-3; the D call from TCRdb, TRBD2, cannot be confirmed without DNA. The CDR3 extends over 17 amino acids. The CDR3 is CASSPPPGLAGKDTQYF.

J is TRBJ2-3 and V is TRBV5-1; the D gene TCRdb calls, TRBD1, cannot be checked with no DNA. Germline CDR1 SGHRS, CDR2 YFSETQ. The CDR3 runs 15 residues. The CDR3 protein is CASSFRTGSTDTQYF.

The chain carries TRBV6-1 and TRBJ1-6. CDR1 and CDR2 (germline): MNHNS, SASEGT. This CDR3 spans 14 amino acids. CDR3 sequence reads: CASTIRTYNSPLHF.

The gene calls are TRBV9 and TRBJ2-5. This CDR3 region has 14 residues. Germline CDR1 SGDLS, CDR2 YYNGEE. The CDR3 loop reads CASSLRLSEETQYF.

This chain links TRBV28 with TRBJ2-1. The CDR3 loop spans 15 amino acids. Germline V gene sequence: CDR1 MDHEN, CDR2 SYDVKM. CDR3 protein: CASSYGRSFYNEQFF.

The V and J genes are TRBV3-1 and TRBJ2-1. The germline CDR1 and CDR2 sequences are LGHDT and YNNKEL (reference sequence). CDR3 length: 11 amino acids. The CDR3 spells CASSRYNEQFF.

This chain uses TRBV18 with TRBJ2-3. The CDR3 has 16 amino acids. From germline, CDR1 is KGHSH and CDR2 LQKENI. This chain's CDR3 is CASSRETSSSTDTQYF.

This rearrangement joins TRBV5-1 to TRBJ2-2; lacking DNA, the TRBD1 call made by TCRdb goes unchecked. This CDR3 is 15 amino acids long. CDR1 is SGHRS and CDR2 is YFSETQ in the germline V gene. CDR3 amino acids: CASSLVAGETGELFF.

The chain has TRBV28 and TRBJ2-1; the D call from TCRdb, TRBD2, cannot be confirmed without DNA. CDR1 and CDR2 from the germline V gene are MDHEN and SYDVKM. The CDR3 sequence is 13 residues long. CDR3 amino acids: CASSIDYEFEQFF.

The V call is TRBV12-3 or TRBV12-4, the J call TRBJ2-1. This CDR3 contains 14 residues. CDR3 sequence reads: CASSFAGVGNEQFF.

This CDR3 reads CSARTSGLTSSYEQYF. This chain joins TRBV20-1 and TRBJ2-7; absent DNA, TCRdb's TRBD2 call cannot be checked. The CDR3 has 16 residues. Germline V gene sequence: CDR1 DFQATT, CDR2 SNEGSKA (reference sequence).

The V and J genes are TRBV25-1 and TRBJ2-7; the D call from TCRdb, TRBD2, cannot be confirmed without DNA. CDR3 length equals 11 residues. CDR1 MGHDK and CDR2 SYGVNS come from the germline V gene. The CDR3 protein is CASSEGTPLYF.

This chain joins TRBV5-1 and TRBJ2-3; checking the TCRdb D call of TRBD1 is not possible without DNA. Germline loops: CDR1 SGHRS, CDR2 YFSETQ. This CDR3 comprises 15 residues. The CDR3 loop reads CASSLAGKGPDTQYF.

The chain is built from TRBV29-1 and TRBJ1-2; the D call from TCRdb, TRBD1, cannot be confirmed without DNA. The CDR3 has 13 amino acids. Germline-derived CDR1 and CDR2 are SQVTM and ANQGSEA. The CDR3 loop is CSVEERDSYGYTF.

The CDR3: CASSLGLSYQETQYF. The chain is built from TRBV7-6 and TRBJ2-5; TCRdb picks TRBD1, but there is no DNA to check that call. Germline CDR1 is SGHVS and CDR2 is FNYEAQ. This CDR3 is built from 15 residues.

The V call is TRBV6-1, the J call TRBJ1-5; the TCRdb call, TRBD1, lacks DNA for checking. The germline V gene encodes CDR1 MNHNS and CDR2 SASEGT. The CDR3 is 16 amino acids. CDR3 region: CASSETMNRGNQPQHF.

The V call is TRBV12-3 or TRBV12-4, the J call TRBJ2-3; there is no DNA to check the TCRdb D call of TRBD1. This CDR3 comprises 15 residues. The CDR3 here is CASSFQGGSADTQYF.

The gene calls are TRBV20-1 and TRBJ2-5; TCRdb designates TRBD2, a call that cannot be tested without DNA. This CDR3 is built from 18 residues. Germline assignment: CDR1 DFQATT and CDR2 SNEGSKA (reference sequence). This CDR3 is CSAQELGGLAIVQETQYF.

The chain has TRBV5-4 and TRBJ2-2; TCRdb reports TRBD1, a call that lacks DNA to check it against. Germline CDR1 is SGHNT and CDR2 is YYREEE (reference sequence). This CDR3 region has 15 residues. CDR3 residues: CASSEGGGNTGELFF. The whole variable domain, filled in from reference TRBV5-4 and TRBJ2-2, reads ETGVTQSPTHLIKTRGQQVTLRCSSQSGHNTVSWYQQALGQGPQFIFQYYREEENGRGNFPPRFSGLQFPNYSSELNVNALELDDSALYLCASSEGGGNTGELFFGEGSRLTVL.

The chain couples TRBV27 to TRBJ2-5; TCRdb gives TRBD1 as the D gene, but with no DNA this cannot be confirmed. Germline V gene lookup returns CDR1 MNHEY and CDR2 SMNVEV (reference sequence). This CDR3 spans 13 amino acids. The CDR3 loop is CASSLRVLETQYF.

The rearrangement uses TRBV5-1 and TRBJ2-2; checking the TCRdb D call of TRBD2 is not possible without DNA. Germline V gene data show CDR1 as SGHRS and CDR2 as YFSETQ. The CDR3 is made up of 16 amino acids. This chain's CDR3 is CASSLERGGNTGELFF.

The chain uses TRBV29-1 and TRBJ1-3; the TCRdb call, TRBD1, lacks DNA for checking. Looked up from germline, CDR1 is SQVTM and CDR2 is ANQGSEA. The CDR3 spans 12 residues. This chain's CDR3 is CSVEGQGNTIYF. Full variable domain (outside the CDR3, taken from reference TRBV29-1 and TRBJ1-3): SAVISQKPSRDICQRGTSLTIQCQVDSQVTMMFWYRQQPGQSLTLIATANQGSEATYESGFVIDKFPISRPNLTFSTLTVSNMSPEDSSIYLCSVEGQGNTIYFGEGSWLTVV.